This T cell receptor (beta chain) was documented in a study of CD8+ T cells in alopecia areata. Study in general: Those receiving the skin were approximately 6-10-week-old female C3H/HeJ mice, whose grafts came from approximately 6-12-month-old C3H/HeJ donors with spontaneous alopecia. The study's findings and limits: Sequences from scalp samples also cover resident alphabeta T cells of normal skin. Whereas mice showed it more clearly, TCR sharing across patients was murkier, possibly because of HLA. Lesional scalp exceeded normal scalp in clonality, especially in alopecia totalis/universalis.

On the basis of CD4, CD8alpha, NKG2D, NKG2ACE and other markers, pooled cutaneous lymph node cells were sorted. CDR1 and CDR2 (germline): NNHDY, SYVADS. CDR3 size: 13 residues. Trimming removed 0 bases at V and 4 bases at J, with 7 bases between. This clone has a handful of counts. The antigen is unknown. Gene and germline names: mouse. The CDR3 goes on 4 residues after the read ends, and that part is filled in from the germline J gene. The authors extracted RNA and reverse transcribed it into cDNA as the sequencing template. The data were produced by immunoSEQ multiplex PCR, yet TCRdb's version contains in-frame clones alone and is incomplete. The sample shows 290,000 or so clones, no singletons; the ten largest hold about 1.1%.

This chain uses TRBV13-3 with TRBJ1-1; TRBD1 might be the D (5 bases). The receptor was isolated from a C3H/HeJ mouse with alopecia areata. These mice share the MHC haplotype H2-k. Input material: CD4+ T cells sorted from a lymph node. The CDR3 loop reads CASSDEGSTEVFF. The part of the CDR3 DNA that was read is TGTGCCAGCAGTGATGAGGGGAGCACA.